These 2 T cell receptor beta chains came from one sample sequenced in a study of early T cells in non-severe SARS-CoV-2 infection. TCRdb reanalysed the 5' RACE reads using MiXCR and keeps one entry per CDR3 protein. This sample has approximately 30,000 distinct CDR3 sequences, with around 4.6% found just once. Material: whole blood. The receptors were sampled from an adult who was a healthcare worker with PCR-confirmed SARS-CoV-2 infection or an uninfected control (not recorded which).

This clonotype was seen ten or more times. This chain connects TRBV19 to TRBJ2-7, with TRBD1 matching over 8 bases. The germline V gene encodes CDR1 LNHDA and CDR2 SQIVND (reference sequence). V trimming: 7 bases; J trimming: 4 bases; junction bases outside the gene matches: 9. The CDR3 sequence is 14 residues long. Here the CDR3 reads CASTQTDRGYEQYF. DNA of the CDR3: TGTGCCAGTACCCAGACCGACAGGGGTTACGAGCAGTACTTC.

The V and J genes are TRBV6-2 or TRBV6-3 and TRBJ2-1, with TRBD2 as a possible D gene (5 bases). Germline V gene data show CDR1 as MNHEY and CDR2 as SVGEGT. CDR3 length: 15 residues. Trimming took off 2 bases at V and 1 base at J, with 9 bases between the two ends. The CDR3 region has the DNA TGTGCCAGCAGTTACCTCGGGGAGTCCTACAATGAGCAGTTCTTC. Translating it yields CASSYLGESYNEQFF.